The following is a T cell receptor beta chain sequence with its context. Sequenced by immunoSEQ multiplex PCR; TCRdb stores in-frame clones only, minus some. The sample records some 900,000 clones, approximately 80% being singletons. The CDR3 is made up of 15 amino acids. V lost 1 base, J lost 2 bases, and 11 bases lay in between. Germline V gene lookup returns CDR1 SGHNT and CDR2 YYREEE (reference sequence). This specimen belongs to a study of shared clonotypes between healthy human individuals. The receptor was derived from a man younger than 35 in good health. This rearrangement joins TRBV5-4 to TRBJ2-3; maybe TRBD2 (5 bases). The sample taken for sequencing was memory CD4+ T cells sorted from blood. Subset defined: CD45RA-negative fraction. In nucleotides, the CDR3 is TGTGCCAGCAGCTTGCGGCTAGCAGCCACAGATACGCAGTATTTT. Translated: CASSLRLAATDTQYF. Full variable domain (missing parts from reference TRBV5-4 and TRBJ2-3): ETGVTQSPTHLIKTRGQQVTLRCSSQSGHNTVSWYQQALGQGPQFIFQYYREEENGRGNFPPRFSGLQFPNYSSELNVNALELDDSALYLCASSLRLAATDTQYFGPGTRLTVL.